The source of this T cell receptor (beta chain) is a study of cytomegalovirus exposure and HLA in healthy donors. Sequencing used immunoSEQ multiplex PCR; TCRdb keeps in-frame clones, though not all of them. The table records over 100,000 clones, approximately 94% of them present only once. With respect to this clone: Its ends do not fully match the called genes, so a read error is possible.

Germline CDR1 reads SSHAT; CDR2 reads FNYEAQ (reference sequence). This CDR3 is 13 amino acids long. V gene TRBV7-7 combines with J gene TRBJ1-4; D remains unclear. The sequenced sample consisted of PBMCs. The receptor comes from a young woman in good health and CMV-seronegative. CDR3 coding DNA: TGTGCTAGCAGCCCGAGCGCCTATGAAAAACTGTTTTTT. Protein: CASSPSAYEKLFF.